The T cell receptor beta chain described here comes from a study of OX40 agonist ivuxolimab in advanced cancers. Study details: With ivuxolimab, an agonistic anti-OX40 (CD134) antibody, patients were treated.

Any history of autoimmune disease or systemic immunosuppression disqualified patients. The CDR3 extends over 15 amino acids. Deletions cut 6 bases from V and 3 bases from J, with 17 bases between. Germline values: CDR1 MNHNS, CDR2 SASEGT. Of note for this clone: Its specificity is not known.

Method: immunoSEQ multiplex PCR; TCRdb's copy keeps in-frame clones and lacks some. The table shows about 53,000 clones, with 85% to 90% occurring only once. Findings and caveats of the study: Among the nonresponders, some also had low normalized T-cell clonal expansion.

The receptor comes from an adult with an advanced solid tumor such as melanoma, head and neck, liver or kidney cancer. The material was CD4+ or CD8+ T cells sorted from blood, obtained in a trial of the OX40 agonist ivuxolimab. V usage is TRBV6-1 and J usage is TRBJ1-1; D may be TRBD1 (5 bases). The CDR3 here is CASSGAGYEDTEAFF. The DNA for the CDR3 is TGTGCCAGCAGCGGCGCAGGGTATGAGGACACTGAAGCTTTCTTT.